The 16 T cell receptor beta chains in this list originate from one sample, sequenced in a study of post-analysis software for immune sequencing data. Prepared libraries of TCR beta cDNA carried unique molecular identifiers. TCRdb reprocessed the PCR reads via MiXCR and lists one record per CDR3 protein. This sample has hundreds of thousands of distinct CDR3 sequences, with approximately 30% found just once. These receptors lack a known antigen. Points from the study as a whole: Roughly five TRBV segments appeared more often in patients than in controls, and TRBV5-6, TRBV5-1 and TRBV20-1 were among these.

What was sequenced was blood. The receptors were sampled from a girl aged 10 to 17 with multiple sclerosis.

In this sample, this clonotype turned up many times. This rearrangement joins TRBV20-1 to TRBJ2-5; 9 nucleotides match TRBD1. Looked up from germline, CDR1 is DFQATT and CDR2 is SNEGSKA (reference sequence). The CDR3 loop spans 14 amino acids. The J segment lost 5 bases and the V segment lost 6 bases, leaving 10 bases of the junction unmatched. The CDR3 DNA is TGCAGTGCCAGGCAGACAGGGGGGCAGGAGACCCAGTACTTC. Its protein product is CSARQTGGQETQYF.

This sequence joins TRBV20-1 and TRBJ2-1, with D unresolved. Trimming took 2 bases from V and 9 from J, leaving 17 bases between them. Germline loops: CDR1 DFQATT, CDR2 SNEGSKA (reference sequence). CDR3 size: 14 residues. As DNA, the CDR3 is TGCAGTGCTAGAAGCATGGGGTATAGAGCTGAGCAGTTCTTC. The encoded protein is CSARSMGYRAEQFF.

This clonotype was seen only a few times. The V gene is TRBV15, the J gene TRBJ2-6; 7 bases align to TRBD1. V lost 4 bases and J lost 1; bases outside the gene matches: 7. This CDR3 has 17 amino acids. The germline CDR1 and CDR2 sequences are LNHNV and YYDKDF (reference sequence). Here the CDR3 reads CATSIGTAVSGANVLTF. CDR3 bases: TGTGCCACCAGCATAGGGACAGCTGTTTCTGGGGCCAACGTCCTGACTTTC.

The rearrangement uses TRBV10-3 and TRBJ1-5; TRBD1 aligns across 8 bases. Germline V gives CDR1 ENHRY, CDR2 SYGVKD. Trimming cost V 6 bases and J 9 bases; bases outside gene matches: 10. The CDR3 runs 14 residues. The CDR3 DNA reads TGTGCCATCAGCCAGGGGACAGGAGAGGGGCCCCAGCATTTT. Translation gives CAISQGTGEGPQHF.

This clonotype was seen repeatedly, ten times or more. The chain has TRBV6-5 and TRBJ2-5; no firm D call. V lost 7 bases, J lost 7 bases, and 13 bases lay in between. The CDR3 loop spans 12 amino acids. CDR1 and CDR2 from the germline V gene are MNHEY and SVGAGI. CDR3 coding DNA: TGTGCCAGCAACCAACCCCTGGGGACCCAGTACTTC. Translated, it gives CASNQPLGTQYF.

The V and J genes are TRBV13 and TRBJ2-4; D perhaps matches TRBD2 (5 bases). Trimming left V 4 bases short and J 9 bases short, with 16 bases between. The length of the CDR3 is 14 residues. Germline assignment: CDR1 PRHDT and CDR2 FYEKMQ (reference sequence). The CDR3 DNA sequence: TGTGCCAGCAGCTCCTATCGGGGTACGACCATTCAGTACTTC. Its protein is CASSSYRGTTIQYF.

The rearrangement joins TRBV29-1 to TRBJ2-1; 8 bases map to TRBD1. This CDR3 comprises 17 residues. The J segment lost 8 bases and the V segment lost 0 bases, leaving 15 bases of the junction unmatched. Per the germline V gene, CDR1 is SQVTM and CDR2 is ANQGSEA. The CDR3 spells CSVEDPLGQGIGDEQFF. For the CDR3, the DNA is TGCAGCGTTGAAGACCCCCTTGGACAGGGCATCGGTGATGAGCAGTTCTTC.

This rearrangement joins TRBV20-1 to TRBJ1-4; 9 nucleotides agree with TRBD1. The CDR3 spans 15 residues. V gave up 6 bases and J gave up 1 base; unmatched junction bases: 6. Germline lookup yields CDR1 DFQATT and CDR2 SNEGSKA (reference sequence). CDR3 in amino acids: CSAQPGQGTNEKLFF. In DNA, the CDR3 is TGCAGTGCCCAACCGGGACAGGGAACTAATGAAAAACTGTTTTTT.

This chain connects TRBV7-2 to TRBJ1-2, with 9 bases lining up with TRBD1. Germline V gene lookup returns CDR1 SGHTA and CDR2 FQGNSA. V was pared by 3 bases and J by 6 bases, with 8 bases of the junction left unmatched. The CDR3 runs 15 residues. The CDR3 loop reads CASSFSTGGRDGYTF. Here the CDR3 DNA reads TGTGCCAGCAGCTTTAGTACAGGGGGCAGGGATGGCTACACCTTC.

This clonotype was counted only a few times. The chain has TRBV2 and TRBJ2-3; D is ambiguous. The CDR3 has 15 residues. CDR1 and CDR2 (germline): SNHLY, FYNNEI. V lost 6 bases, J lost 0 bases, and 13 bases lay in between. The CDR3 DNA follows: TGTGCCAGCAGGCCCACGGAGACTAGCACAGATACGCAGTATTTT. The encoded protein is CASRPTETSTDTQYF.

This sequence joins TRBV6-5 and TRBJ2-1; D is uncertain. The CDR3 consists of 11 residues. With 5 bases removed from V and 10 bases from J, the gap between germline ends came to 9 bases. Germline V gene sequence: CDR1 MNHEY, CDR2 SVGAGI. Here the CDR3 DNA reads TGTGCCAGCAGTGGGCCACAGGAGCAGTTCTTC. Translation: CASSGPQEQFF.

The chain carries TRBV5-7 and TRBJ2-1, with D possibly being TRBD1 (5 bases). TRBV5-7 is an ORF, with its function uncertain. This CDR3 has 15 amino acids. Between the trimmed V and J ends, which lost 7 bases and 6 bases, there was a span of 20 bases. CDR3 nucleotide sequence: TGTGCCAGCGGGTCCGACAGCCTCCAGGTCAATGAGCAGTTCTTC. Translated, it gives CASGSDSLQVNEQFF.

The gene calls are TRBV20-1 and TRBJ2-4; perhaps TRBD2 as D (6 bases). Germline-derived CDR1 and CDR2 are DFQATT and SNEGSKA (reference sequence). Trimming stripped 0 bases from V and 0 bases from J, with 15 bases between. The length of the CDR3 is 17 residues. CDR3 sequence (DNA): TGCAGTGCTAGAGATCGGATGGGGGGACGAGCCAAAAACATTCAGTACTTC. It codes for CSARDRMGGRAKNIQYF.

The CDR3 reads CASSLAGVLRQETQYF. CDR3 DNA: TGTGCCAGCAGCTTAGCGGGAGTCCTACGCCAAGAGACCCAGTACTTC. This sequence joins TRBV7-2 and TRBJ2-5, with D tentatively TRBD2 (5 bases). V shed 0 bases and J shed 1 base, with 12 bases lying between them. This CDR3 is 16 amino acids long. Germline CDR1 SGHTA, CDR2 FQGNSA.

The chain carries TRBV7-9 and TRBJ2-3; D ambiguous. The CDR3 consists of 12 residues. Trimming took off 4 bases at V and 4 bases at J, with 6 bases between the two ends. The germline V gene has CDR1 SEHNR and CDR2 FQNEAQ (reference sequence). CDR3 nucleotide sequence: TGTGCCAGCAGCTCCGAACCAGATACGCAGTATTTT. Translation: CASSSEPDTQYF.

The V call is TRBV27, the J call TRBJ1-1; a weak D match, TRBD1 (5 bases). From germline, CDR1 is MNHEY and CDR2 SMNVEV (reference sequence). The CDR3 is made up of 12 amino acids. Trimming took 8 bases from V and 6 from J, leaving 13 bases between them. The CDR3 loop is CASRGAAAEAFF. The CDR3 DNA reads TGTGCCAGCCGCGGGGCGGCGGCTGAAGCTTTCTTT.